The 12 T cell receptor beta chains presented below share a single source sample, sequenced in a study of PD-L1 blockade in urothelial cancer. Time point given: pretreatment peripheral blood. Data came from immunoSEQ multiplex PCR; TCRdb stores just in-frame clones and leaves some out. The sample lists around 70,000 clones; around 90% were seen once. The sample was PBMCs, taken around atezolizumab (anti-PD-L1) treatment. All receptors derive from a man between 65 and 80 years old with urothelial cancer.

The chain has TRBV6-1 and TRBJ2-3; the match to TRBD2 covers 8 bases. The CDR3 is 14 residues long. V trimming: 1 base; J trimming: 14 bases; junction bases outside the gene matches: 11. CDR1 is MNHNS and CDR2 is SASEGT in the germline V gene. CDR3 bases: TGTGCCAGCAGTGAAGGGGGGGGAAGCGGGAGCCCGTATTTT. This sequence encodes CASSEGGGSGSPYF.

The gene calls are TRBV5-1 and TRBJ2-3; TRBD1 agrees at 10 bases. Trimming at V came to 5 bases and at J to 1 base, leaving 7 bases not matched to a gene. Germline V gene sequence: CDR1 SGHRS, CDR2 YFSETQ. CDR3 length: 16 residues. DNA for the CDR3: TGCGCCAGCAGTCGAGCCGGGACAGGGGGCACAGATACGCAGTATTTT. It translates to CASSRAGTGGTDTQYF. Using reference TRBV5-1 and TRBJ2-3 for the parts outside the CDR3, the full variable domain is KAGVTQTPRYLIKTRGQQVTLSCSPISGHRSVSWYQQTPGQGLQFLFEYFSETQRNKGNFPGRFSGRQFSNSRSEMNVSTLELGDSALYLCASSRAGTGGTDTQYFGPGTRLTVL.

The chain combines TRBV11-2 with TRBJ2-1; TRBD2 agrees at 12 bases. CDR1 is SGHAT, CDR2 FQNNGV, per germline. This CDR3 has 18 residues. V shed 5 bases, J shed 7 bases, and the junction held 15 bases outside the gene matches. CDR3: CASSPWTSGTPHMNEQFF. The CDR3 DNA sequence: TGTGCCAGCAGCCCCTGGACTAGCGGGACTCCCCACATGAATGAGCAGTTCTTC.

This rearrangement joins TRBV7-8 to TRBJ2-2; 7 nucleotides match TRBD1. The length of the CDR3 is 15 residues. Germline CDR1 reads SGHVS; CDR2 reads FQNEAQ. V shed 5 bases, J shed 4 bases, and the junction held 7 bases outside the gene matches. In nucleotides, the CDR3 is TGTGCCAGCAGCCTTCGGACAGGTCCCACCGGGGAGCTGTTTTTT. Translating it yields CASSLRTGPTGELFF.

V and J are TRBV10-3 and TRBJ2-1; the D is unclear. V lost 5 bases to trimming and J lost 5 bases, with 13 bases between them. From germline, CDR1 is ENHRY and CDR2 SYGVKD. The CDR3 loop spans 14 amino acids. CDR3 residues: CAISPLGRHNEQFF. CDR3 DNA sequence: TGTGCCATCAGTCCCCTAGGTAGGCACAATGAGCAGTTCTTC.

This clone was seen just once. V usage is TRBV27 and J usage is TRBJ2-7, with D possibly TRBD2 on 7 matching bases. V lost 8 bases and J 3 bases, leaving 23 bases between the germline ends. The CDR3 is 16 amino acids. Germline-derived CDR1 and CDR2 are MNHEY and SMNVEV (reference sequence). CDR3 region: CASALGRGLVIYEQYF. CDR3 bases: TGTGCCAGCGCATTGGGGCGGGGGCTTGTTATCTACGAGCAGTACTTC.

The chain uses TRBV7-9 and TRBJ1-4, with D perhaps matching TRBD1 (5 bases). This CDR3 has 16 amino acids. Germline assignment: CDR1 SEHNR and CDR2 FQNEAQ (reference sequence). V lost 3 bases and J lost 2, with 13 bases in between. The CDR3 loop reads CASSLVGGRTNEKLFF. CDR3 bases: TGTGCCAGCAGCTTGGTCGGGGGTCGGACTAATGAAAAACTGTTTTTT.

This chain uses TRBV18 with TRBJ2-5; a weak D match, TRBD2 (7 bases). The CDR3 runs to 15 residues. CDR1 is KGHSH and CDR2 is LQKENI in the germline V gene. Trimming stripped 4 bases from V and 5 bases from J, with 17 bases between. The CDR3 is CASSREQGGEETQYF. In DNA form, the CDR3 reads TGTGCCAGCTCACGAGAACAGGGAGGGGAGGAGACCCAGTACTTC.

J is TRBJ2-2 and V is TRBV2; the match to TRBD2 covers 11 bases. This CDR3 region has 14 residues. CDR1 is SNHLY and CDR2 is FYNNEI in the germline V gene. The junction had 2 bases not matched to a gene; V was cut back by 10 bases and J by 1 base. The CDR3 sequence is CATGLAGNTGELFF. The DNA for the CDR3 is TGTGCCACCGGACTAGCGGGGAACACCGGGGAGCTGTTTTTT.

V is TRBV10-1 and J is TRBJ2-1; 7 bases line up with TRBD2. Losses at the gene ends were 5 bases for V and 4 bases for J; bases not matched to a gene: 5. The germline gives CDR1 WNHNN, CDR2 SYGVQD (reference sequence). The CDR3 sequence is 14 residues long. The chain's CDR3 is CASSSGTTYNEQFF. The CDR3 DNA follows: TGCGCCAGCAGTTCCGGGACTACTTACAATGAGCAGTTCTTC.

The chain's CDR3 is CASSLWPRPAAQNTEAFF. CDR3 nucleotides: TGTGCCAGCAGTTTATGGCCTCGGCCTGCGGCACAGAACACTGAAGCTTTCTTT. The rearrangement links TRBV27 to TRBJ1-1; D not certain. The CDR3 is 18 amino acids. The V end lost 1 base, the J end lost 1 base, and 19 bases lay between the germline ends. Germline CDR1 MNHEY, CDR2 SMNVEV (reference sequence).

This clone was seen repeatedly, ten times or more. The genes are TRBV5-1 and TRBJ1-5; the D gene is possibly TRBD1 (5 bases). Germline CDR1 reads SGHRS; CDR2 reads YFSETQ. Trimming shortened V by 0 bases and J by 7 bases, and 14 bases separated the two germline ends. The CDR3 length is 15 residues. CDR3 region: CASSLDGQGRQPQHF. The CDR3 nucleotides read TGCGCCAGCAGCTTGGATGGGCAGGGTCGACAGCCCCAGCATTTT.